This T cell receptor (beta chain) was sequenced during a study of regulatory T cells in long-lasting Graves disease. Findings and caveats of the study: Persistent disease was characterized by preferential usage of TRBV28, TRBJ1-2 and TRBJ2-5.

This CDR3 spans 14 amino acids. The V and J ends lost 0 bases and 4 bases, in that order; junction bases with no gene match: 5. Germline CDR1 is DFQATT and CDR2 is SNEGSKA (reference sequence). Time point defined: persistent/refractory GD, antithyroid drugs over 5 years with positive TRAb. Extracted RNA from PBMCs served as the source of the TCR library. It was by American Thyroid Association guidelines that Graves' disease was diagnosed. Patients hailed from an endocrinology department in Xi'an, China. As for this clonotype: What it binds is not known.

Combining iRepertoire HTBI primers with Arm-PCR of CDR3 regions, the authors built TCR beta libraries. TCRdb analysed the multiplex PCR reads with MiXCR anew, one entry per CDR3 protein. The sample includes some 430,000 distinct CDR3 sequences, approximately 21% of them seen just once. This TCR was sampled from a female donor with Graves disease. This chain joins TRBV20-1 and TRBJ2-7, with 8 bases aligning to TRBD1. The starting material was peripheral blood mononuclear cells (PBMCs), obtained when the disease was refractory, from a patient treated with antithyroid drugs. In DNA, the CDR3 is TGCAGTGCTAGAGATCCCGGGACAGGTTACGAGCAGTACTTC. This sequence encodes CSARDPGTGYEQYF.